This entry describes one TCR beta chain. Its antigen is undetermined. TCRdb recomputed calls from the reads with MiXCR, one row per CDR3 protein. The table records around 200,000 distinct CDR3 sequences, less than 50% of them present only once. V was pared by 4 bases and J by 0 bases, with 17 bases between. The CDR3 length is 16 residues. Germline lookup yields CDR1 SGHDT and CDR2 YYEEEE. The data originate from a study of T cell repertoires in cytomegalovirus infection. The chain is built from TRBV5-6 and TRBJ2-7, with D perhaps TRBD1 (6 bases). The clonotype comes from a human donor in good health (CMV status not recorded). Some clones in this sample may be carry-over from other donors' samples. The specimen comprised CD8+ T cells from cultured PBMCs, sampled from culture after CMV antigen stimulation. The CDR3 is CASSVDRFSFSYEQYF. The DNA of the CDR3 is TGTGCCAGCAGCGTGGACAGATTTTCATTCTCCTACGAGCAGTACTTC.